The TCR beta chain under discussion was sequenced for a study of fetal regulatory T cell absence and autoimmunity (TCRdb year 2017). Study-level background: Autoimmunity of the exocrine pancreas was seen in the IPEX patients even though clinical diabetes was absent. Here is what the overall study found, with its caveats: TRB gene family usage was broadly similar between cord blood and pancreas, resembling published neonatal and adult repertoires. The oligoclonal enrichment was interpreted as support for antigen-driven autoimmunity in the pancreas before birth in IPEX syndrome. Significant oligoclonal enrichment of the TCR compartment was observed in pancreas versus cord blood, with some top clones enriched more than 80-fold.

TCRbeta CDR3 regions were amplified and barcoded by two-step multiplex PCR on the immunoSEQ human TCRbeta survey platform. Libraries were sequenced on Illumina instruments, and IgH from the same samples was sequenced in parallel. Processing in the source paper ran as follows. To remove PCR and sequencing errors, raw reads were filtered against IMGT V, D, J definitions and grouped with a nearest-neighbor algorithm. A clone was defined as an identical nucleotide sequence, and differential abundance between tissues was tested with a Fisher exact test for each clone using a pFDR threshold of p<0.01. Clones with frequencies too low for statistical inference were excluded by a minimum inclusion filter of 10 in either sample. The immunoSEQ Analyzer was used for pairwise clonal comparisons, while IMGT tools were used to assess gene family usage. TCRdb took this table from immuneACCESS and kept in-frame rearrangements with V and J called. Such tables lack part of the clones; where checked against another copy, unresolved V genes explain under half of the gap, and the rest is unexplained. The DNA gave D and trimming, while V, J and clone size come from that table. The sample contains about 95,000 clones, about two thirds of them found a single time. In total, the top ten clones hold 2% of the sample.

Genomic DNA obtained from frozen pancreas tissue was processed for repertoire sequencing. The DNeasy Blood and Tissue Kit was used to extract roughly 1.9-3.2 ug of genomic DNA from either umbilical cord blood or frozen pancreas. Based on the germline V gene, the CDR1 and CDR2 sequences are SGHRS and YFSETQ. The CDR3 goes from the cysteine to the phenylalanine over 15 residues. Kept here is only the CDR3 DNA, which spans 45 bases and is read in frame from base 1. The trim is 3 bases for V and 2 bases for J, with a gap of 12 bases between the germline ends. Of note for this clone: There is no known antigen for this receptor. No qualities accompany the bases; no much larger clone lies one base away.

The clonotype originates from a male donor with IPEX syndrome. The chain employs TRBV5-1 and TRBJ1-3; tentative D gene TRBD1, with 6 bases matching. Sequencing input: pancreas tissue. The CDR3: CASSYRVGTGNTIYF. The DNA sequence is TGCGCCAGCAGCTACAGGGTGGGAACTGGAAACACCATATATTTT.